What follows are 30 T cell receptor beta chains derived from one specimen sequenced in a study of OX40 agonist ivuxolimab in advanced cancers. Data came from immunoSEQ multiplex PCR; TCRdb stores just in-frame clones and leaves some out. Among tens of thousands of clones listed, around 89% were seen once. This specimen was CD4+ or CD8+ T cells sorted from blood, taken in a trial of the OX40 agonist ivuxolimab. Source of these receptors: an adult with an advanced solid tumor such as melanoma, head and neck, liver or kidney cancer.

The chain carries TRBV19 and TRBJ1-1, with 7 bases lining up with TRBD1. This CDR3 has 14 residues. CDR1 is LNHDA and CDR2 is SQIVND in the germline V gene (reference sequence). Unmatched junction bases numbered 4, after V lost 4 bases and J lost 2 bases. This CDR3 is CASSKGTVNTEAFF. The DNA of the CDR3 is TGTGCCAGTAGTAAAGGGACAGTTAACACTGAAGCTTTCTTT.

V and J are TRBV5-4 and TRBJ2-5; D gene ambiguous. Trimming left V 0 bases short and J 1 base short, with 13 bases between. The CDR3 is 16 amino acids. In germline, CDR1 is SGHNT, CDR2 YYREEE (reference sequence). In DNA form, the CDR3 reads TGTGCCAGCAGCTTGGACCCACGAGAGATCCAAGAGACCCAGTACTTC. This encodes CASSLDPREIQETQYF.

The gene calls are TRBV11-2 and TRBJ1-2, with 9 bases lining up with TRBD1. V trimming: 3 bases; J trimming: 4 bases; junction bases outside the gene matches: 6. This CDR3 comprises 15 residues. Germline V gene sequence: CDR1 SGHAT, CDR2 FQNNGV. CDR3 DNA sequence: TGTGCCAGCAGCTTGACCGGGACAGGGACCTATGGCTACACCTTC. Amino acids: CASSLTGTGTYGYTF.

The genes are TRBV5-1 and TRBJ2-1; possible D gene TRBD1, 6 bases. The CDR3 loop spans 15 amino acids. Germline V CDR1 and CDR2: SGHRS, YFSETQ. V was trimmed by 4 bases and J by 7 bases, leaving 18 bases between them. CDR3 sequence reads: CASSPGTRLLNEQFF. Written as DNA, the CDR3 is TGCGCCAGCAGCCCCGGGACACGGCTCCTGAATGAGCAGTTCTTC.

The chain employs TRBV29-1 and TRBJ2-6; D call uncertain. The CDR3 length is 13 residues. V was cut by 4 bases and J by 2 bases, with 6 bases left in between. In germline, CDR1 is SQVTM, CDR2 ANQGSEA. As DNA, the CDR3 is TGCAGCGTTGTCATGGCTGGGGCCAACGTCCTGACTTTC. This translates into CSVVMAGANVLTF.

The gene calls are TRBV18 and TRBJ1-1, with TRBD1 matching over 9 bases. V lost 2 bases to trimming and J lost 0 bases; unmatched junction nucleotides: 7. The germline gives CDR1 KGHSH, CDR2 LQKENI. The CDR3 has 17 residues. CDR3 DNA: TGTGCCAGCTCACCAAGGACAGGGGTCGGGGTGAACACTGAAGCTTTCTTT. Translation: CASSPRTGVGVNTEAFF.

This chain uses TRBV5-1 with TRBJ2-2; the D is unclear. The CDR3 spans 13 residues. Germline loops: CDR1 SGHRS, CDR2 YFSETQ. V lost 2 bases, J lost 4 bases, and 6 bases lay in between. This chain's CDR3 is CASSFKGTGELFF. The CDR3 region has the DNA TGCGCCAGCAGCTTTAAGGGCACCGGGGAGCTGTTTTTT.

CDR3 protein: CASSIFSGVEGVKTQYF. DNA of the CDR3: TGTGCCAGTAGTATCTTTTCGGGGGTAGAGGGTGTGAAGACCCAGTACTTC. V and J are TRBV19 and TRBJ2-5; maybe TRBD2 (6 bases). V was shortened by 3 bases and J by 6 bases, with 23 bases between the two germline ends. This CDR3 is 17 amino acids long. Germline V CDR1 and CDR2: LNHDA, SQIVND (reference sequence).

The gene calls are TRBV19 and TRBJ1-1; D is unclear. The CDR3 sequence is 13 residues long. Germline CDR1 LNHDA, CDR2 SQIVND (reference sequence). Trimming removed 8 bases from V and 1 base from J, with 11 bases in between. The CDR3 DNA sequence: TGTGCCAGTCGGCGGACTCCGAACACTGAAGCTTTCTTT. This encodes CASRRTPNTEAFF. The variable domain in full, with the rest retrieved from reference TRBV19 and TRBJ1-1, is DGGITQSPKYLFRKEGQNVTLSCEQNLNHDAMYWYRQDPGQGLRLIYYSQIVNDFQKGDIAEGYSVSREKKESFPLTVTSAQKNPTAFYLCASRRTPNTEAFFGQGTRLTVV.

V is TRBV7-2 and J is TRBJ2-1; TRBD2 agrees at 7 bases. Germline CDR1 reads SGHTA; CDR2 reads FQGNSA. The CDR3 consists of 18 residues. Trimming took 4 bases from V and 5 from J; bases not matched to a gene: 17. CDR3 coding DNA: TGTGCCAGCAGCTCAACCGGCCCGGCGGGAGTAGGGGACAATGAGCAGTTCTTC. It specifies CASSSTGPAGVGDNEQFF.

This clone is a singleton in its sample. The chain recombines TRBV2 with TRBJ1-5, with 9 bases lining up with TRBD1. The V segment lost 7 bases and the J segment 1 base; nucleotides outside the gene matches: 5. Germline CDR1 is SNHLY and CDR2 is FYNNEI. The CDR3 consists of 15 residues. CDR3 sequence reads: CASTAGTGSNQPQHF. Here the CDR3 DNA reads TGTGCCAGCACTGCGGGGACAGGGAGCAATCAGCCCCAGCATTTT. The full variable domain, rest sourced from reference TRBV2 and TRBJ1-5, is EPEVTQTPSHQVTQMGQEVILRCVPISNHLYFYWYRQILGQKVEFLVSFYNNEISEKSEIFDDQFSVERPDGSNFTLKIRSTKLEDSAMYFCASTAGTGSNQPQHFGDGTRLSIL.

The chain carries TRBV11-2 and TRBJ2-5, with 10 nucleotides matching TRBD2. CDR3 length equals 17 residues. Germline V gives CDR1 SGHAT, CDR2 FQNNGV. V was clipped by 5 bases and J by 3 bases; unmatched bases: 12. CDR3 region: CASSLGGGLAPEETQYF. CDR3 sequence (DNA): TGTGCCAGCAGCCTAGGGGGGGGACTAGCGCCCGAAGAGACCCAGTACTTC.

The chain combines TRBV6-6 with TRBJ2-5; TRBD1 or TRBD2 may be the D gene (5 bases each). The V gene lost 6 bases and the J gene lost 2 bases, with 10 bases spanning the gap. Germline CDR1 MNHNY, CDR2 SVGAGI (reference sequence). CDR3 length equals 13 residues. CDR3 region: CASSGTVQETQYF. The CDR3 DNA follows: TGTGCCAGCAGCGGGACGGTACAAGAGACCCAGTACTTC.

The gene calls are TRBV9 and TRBJ2-3, with 8 bases fitting TRBD2. V dropped 4 bases and J dropped 5; count of bases not matched to a gene: 9. Germline loops: CDR1 SGDLS, CDR2 YYNGEE. This CDR3 spans 15 amino acids. CDR3: CASSPREGRIDTQYF. The CDR3 nucleotides are TGTGCCAGCAGCCCACGGGAGGGCCGAATAGATACGCAGTATTTT.

The rearrangement links TRBV18 to TRBJ1-1; no definite D call. Germline V CDR1 and CDR2: KGHSH, LQKENI. The length of the CDR3 is 13 residues. V dropped 2 bases and J dropped 4 bases, with 8 bases sitting between them. Written as DNA, the CDR3 is TGTGCCAGCTCACCAAAGGGTGTCACTGAAGCTTTCTTT. It specifies CASSPKGVTEAFF. Looking up the rest from reference TRBV18 and TRBJ1-1 gives the full variable domain: NAGVMQNPRHLVRRRGQEARLRCSPMKGHSHVYWYRQLPEEGLKFMVYLQKENIIDESGMPKERFSAEFPKEGPSILRIQQVVRGDSAAYFCASSPKGVTEAFFGQGTRLTVV.

The chain couples TRBV29-1 to TRBJ1-1, with unresolved D. The CDR3 spans 14 residues. The V end was cut by 2 bases, the J end by 1 base, with 11 bases between. Germline loops: CDR1 SQVTM, CDR2 ANQGSEA. In nucleotides, the CDR3 is TGCAGCGTTGAAACCTGGACTGGGAACACTGAAGCTTTCTTT. It codes for CSVETWTGNTEAFF.

V usage is TRBV4-3 and J usage is TRBJ1-4, with TRBD1 matching over 8 bases. The ends lost 0 bases at V and 6 bases at J; junction bases unmatched: 15. Germline loops: CDR1 LGHNA, CDR2 YSLEER. This CDR3 is 19 amino acids long. The CDR3 protein is CASSQDEQGAAVWHEKLFF. DNA of the CDR3: TGCGCCAGCAGCCAAGATGAGCAGGGGGCGGCGGTTTGGCATGAAAAACTGTTTTTT.

V is TRBV6-5 and J is TRBJ2-1; 8 bases align to TRBD2. The CDR3 runs to 15 residues. The junction had 5 bases not matched to a gene; V was cut back by 2 bases and J by 5 bases. Germline loops: CDR1 MNHEY, CDR2 SVGAGI. CDR3 nucleotides: TGTGCCAGCAGTTACCAGCGGGAGCCCCACAATGAGCAGTTCTTC. Protein product: CASSYQREPHNEQFF.

V and J are TRBV2 and TRBJ2-7, with TRBD2 matching 8 bases. Germline trimming cut 7 bases from V and 6 bases from J; bases unmatched to any gene: 8. The CDR3 consists of 13 residues. Germline CDR1 is SNHLY and CDR2 is FYNNEI. The CDR3, as DNA: TGTGCCAGCAAGGGACTAGACCCCGGCGAGCAGTACTTC. Translating it yields CASKGLDPGEQYF.

This chain links TRBV28 with TRBJ2-7, with D perhaps TRBD2 (6 bases). CDR1 is MDHEN, CDR2 SYDVKM, per germline. V dropped 6 bases and J dropped 6 bases, with 21 bases sitting between them. The CDR3 is 15 amino acids. The CDR3 nucleotides are TGTGCCAGCAGCCCTCGGGGGACGACCACCGCCGAGCAGTACTTC. Translating gives CASSPRGTTTAEQYF.

The chain joins TRBV27 to TRBJ1-1, with TRBD1 identical over 8 bases. The CDR3 extends over 14 amino acids. With 5 bases clipped from V and 5 bases from J, the junction kept 7 bases outside the gene matches. CDR1 is MNHEY and CDR2 is SMNVEV in the germline V gene (reference sequence). The chain's CDR3 is CASSDDRGGTEAFF. CDR3 nucleotide sequence: TGTGCCAGCAGTGACGACAGGGGTGGGACTGAAGCTTTCTTT.

This clone appeared once. The chain has TRBV5-1 and TRBJ2-2; 9 nucleotides align to TRBD1. This CDR3 spans 15 amino acids. From germline, CDR1 is SGHRS and CDR2 YFSETQ. V was clipped by 4 bases and J by 5 bases; unmatched bases: 6. CDR3 loop: CASSLQGAQTGELFF. Written as DNA, the CDR3 is TGCGCCAGCAGCCTACAGGGGGCGCAAACCGGGGAGCTGTTTTTT.

This chain links TRBV14 with TRBJ1-4; TRBD1 is a possible D gene (5 bases). The V end was cut by 2 bases, the J end by 7 bases, with 14 bases between. The CDR3 spans 15 residues. Germline V gene lookup returns CDR1 SGHDN and CDR2 FVKESK. CDR3 loop: CASSQNGQGGEKLFF. In DNA, the CDR3 is TGTGCCAGCAGCCAAAACGGCCAGGGAGGTGAAAAACTGTTTTTT.

This chain uses TRBV2 with TRBJ2-5; TRBD2 matches 9 bases. The CDR3 has 16 residues. CDR1 is SNHLY, CDR2 FYNNEI, per germline. J lost 5 bases, V lost 1 base, and 8 bases had no gene match. In nucleotides, the CDR3 is TGTGCCAGCAGTGAAGTAGGTACGGGACTAGCTGAGACCCAGTACTTC. Translation: CASSEVGTGLAETQYF.

The chain has TRBV7-9 and TRBJ1-4, with 7 bases fitting TRBD1. Germline V CDR1 and CDR2: SEHNR, FQNEAQ (reference sequence). V trimming: 2 bases; J trimming: 4 bases; junction bases outside the gene matches: 7. The CDR3 runs to 16 residues. The CDR3 region is CASSLNRGPINEKLFF. DNA of the CDR3: TGTGCCAGCAGCTTAAACAGGGGCCCGATTAATGAAAAACTGTTTTTT.

V and J are TRBV11-3 and TRBJ2-3; 11 bases map to TRBD2. The germline V gene has CDR1 SGHNT and CDR2 YENEEA. Germline trimming cut 3 bases from V and 2 bases from J; bases unmatched to any gene: 4. The CDR3 sequence is 16 residues long. The DNA for the CDR3 is TGTGCCAGCAGCTTGCTAGCGGGAGGATCCACAGATACGCAGTATTTT. Its protein product is CASSLLAGGSTDTQYF.

The rearrangement uses TRBV25-1 and TRBJ1-2; no firm D call. The V gene's germline CDR1 is MGHDK and CDR2 SYGVNS. With 0 bases removed from V and 3 bases from J, the gap between germline ends came to 5 bases. The CDR3 has 13 amino acids. The CDR3 nucleotides are TGTGCCAGCAGTGAATATCGTGACTATGGCTACACCTTC. Its translation: CASSEYRDYGYTF.

This clone was counted a few times. The V gene is TRBV5-1, the J gene TRBJ2-3, with 9 bases lining up with TRBD1. Germline CDR1 is SGHRS and CDR2 is YFSETQ. CDR3 length: 17 amino acids. Unmatched junction bases numbered 7, after V lost 2 bases and J lost 0 bases. The CDR3: CASSFYSGTGSTDTQYF. As DNA, the CDR3 is TGCGCCAGCAGCTTTTATTCTGGGACAGGGAGCACAGATACGCAGTATTTT.

The chain couples TRBV5-6 to TRBJ2-1; TRBD2 aligns across 12 bases. The trim removed 1 base at V and 8 bases at J, leaving 13 bases unmatched. In germline, CDR1 is SGHDT, CDR2 YYEEEE. The CDR3 consists of 18 residues. CDR3 nucleotides: TGTGCCAGCAGCTTGAGGGGACTAGCGGGCGACCGGTTATATGAGCAGTTCTTC. This gives the protein CASSLRGLAGDRLYEQFF.

The chain links TRBV7-9 to TRBJ1-1; D perhaps matches TRBD1 (5 bases). V lost 5 bases and J 4 bases, leaving 20 bases between the germline ends. The germline gives CDR1 SEHNR, CDR2 FQNEAQ (reference sequence). This CDR3 is built from 16 residues. The CDR3 sequence: CASSGRAGADVTEAFF. CDR3 sequence (DNA): TGTGCCAGCAGCGGAAGGGCCGGGGCTGATGTCACTGAAGCTTTCTTT.